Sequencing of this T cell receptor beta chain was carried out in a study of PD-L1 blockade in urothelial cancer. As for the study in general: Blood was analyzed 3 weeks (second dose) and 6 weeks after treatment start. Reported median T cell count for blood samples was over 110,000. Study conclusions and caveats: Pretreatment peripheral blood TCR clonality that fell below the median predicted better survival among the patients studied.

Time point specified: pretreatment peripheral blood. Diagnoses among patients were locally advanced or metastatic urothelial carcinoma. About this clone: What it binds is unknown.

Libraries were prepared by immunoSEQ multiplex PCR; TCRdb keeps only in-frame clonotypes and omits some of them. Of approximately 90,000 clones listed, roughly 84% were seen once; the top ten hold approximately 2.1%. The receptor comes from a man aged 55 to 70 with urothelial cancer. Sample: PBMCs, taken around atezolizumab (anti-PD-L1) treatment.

The CDR3 bases are TGTGCCAGCAGCTTCGGCAGGGCCAATTCACCCCTCCACTTT. Encoded protein: CASSFGRANSPLHF. V gene TRBV11-2 combines with J gene TRBJ1-6; a possible D gene is TRBD1 (5 bases). Trimming removed 3 bases from V and 7 bases from J, with 10 bases in between. The germline V gene has CDR1 SGHAT and CDR2 FQNNGV. The CDR3 contains 14 residues.